Listed below are T cell receptor beta chains from one sample, sequenced in a study of cytomegalovirus exposure and HLA in healthy donors. Sequencing used immunoSEQ multiplex PCR; TCRdb keeps in-frame clones, though not all of them. Seen here are more than 50,000 clones, roughly nine tenths observed once, and the top ten hold over 2%. Sample: PBMCs. The receptors stem from a young woman in good health and CMV-seronegative. Both conserved end residues are part of each CDR3. The D gene is left open where the match is weak. Where a row states a size, it is once, few, many or the class of an expanded clone; other rows omit it.

NA	NA	14	TRBJ1-1	TRBV7-3	TGTGCCAGCAGCTTATTAGGGACTAACACTGAAGCTTTCTTT	CASSLLGTNTEAFF
TRBD1	NA	15	TRBJ1-2	TRBV7-9	TGTGCCAGCAGCCCCGGGACAGGTGTTAACTATGGCTACACCTTC	CASSPGTGVNYGYTF
NA	NA	16	TRBJ1-4	TRBV12-1	TGTGCCAGCAGCGGGTCCGGGACAGGGTTTTTTGAAAAACTGTTTTTT	CASSGSGTGFFEKLFF
NA	NA	18	TRBJ1-3	TRBV25-1	TGTGCCAGCACCCTAGGAGGGGACGGGGTCATCTCTGGAAACACCATATATTTT	CASTLGGDGVISGNTIYF
NA	once	15	TRBJ2-7	TRBV6-1	TGTGCCAGCAGTGAAGCGTACGGGACACTCTACGAGCAGTACTTC	CASSEAYGTLYEQYF
NA	NA	13	TRBJ1-3	TRBV5-1	TGCGCCAGCAGCTCGGACTCTGGGAACACCATATATTTT	CASSSDSGNTIYF
NA	NA	11	TRBJ2-3	TRBV13	TGTGCCAGCAGCCGGGGAGATACGCAGTATTTT	CASSRGDTQYF
NA	NA	16	TRBJ2-3	TRBV6-5	TGTGCCAGCAGTTCGGACTTGGACAGACGTCGGGATACGCAGTATTTT	CASSSDLDRRRDTQYF
TRBD2	NA	16	TRBJ2-5	TRBV5-1	TGCGCCAGCAGCTTGGTGGCTAGCGGAGACCAAGAGACCCAGTACTTC	CASSLVASGDQETQYF
TRBD1	once	18	TRBJ2-5	TRBV27	TGTGCCAGCAGTCCGTTGCTCCGGACAGGGGGCGTGGGAGAGACCCAGTACTTC	CASSPLLRTGGVGETQYF
NA	NA	18	TRBJ1-1	TRBV5-8	TGTGCCAGCAGCTTGGCCACGAAAACGGACGGGATCAACACTGAAGCTTTCTTT	CASSLATKTDGINTEAFF
TRBD2	few	16	TRBJ2-3	TRBV9	TGTGCCAGCAGCGTATTAGGGAGCGGGATGGGAGATACGCAGTATTTT	CASSVLGSGMGDTQYF
TRBD2	NA	14	TRBJ2-1	TRBV7-9	TGTGCCAGCAGCTTGTGGACTAGCGGCAATGAGCAGTTCTTC	CASSLWTSGNEQFF
TRBD2	NA	17	TRBJ2-2	TRBV18	TGTGCCAGCTCACCCCCCGGACTAGCGGCGTACACCGGGGAGCTGTTTTTT	CASSPPGLAAYTGELFF
NA	NA	16	TRBJ1-5	TRBV4-1	TGCGCCAGCAGCCAAGATCCGGGTCCGGGCAATCAGCCCCAGCATTTT	CASSQDPGPGNQPQHF
TRBD2	medium-sized	15	TRBJ2-5	TRBV10-3	TGTGCCATCAGTGATACTACTAGCGGTCCGGAGACCCAGTACTTC	CAISDTTSGPETQYF
NA	once	20	TRBJ2-3	TRBV21-1	TGTGCCAGCAGCAAAAGGAGTAGCCATTCGGTACGAAAAACGACAGATACGCAGTATTTT	CASSKRSSHSVRKTTDTQYF
TRBD1	NA	16	TRBJ2-7	TRBV23-1	TGCGCCAGCTGTGGACTCGGGACAGGGACCCTCTACGAGCAGTACTTC	CASCGLGTGTLYEQYF
TRBD2	NA	14	TRBJ2-1	TRBV6-6	TGTGCCAGCAGCGGACTAGCGGGTGACAATGAGCAGTTCTTC	CASSGLAGDNEQFF
TRBD2	NA	16	TRBJ2-1	TRBV6-1	TGTGCCAGCAGTGAGATACTAGCGGGCTCCTACAATGAGCAGTTCTTC	CASSEILAGSYNEQFF
TRBD2	NA	14	TRBJ2-7	TRBV19	TGTGCCAGTAGTATTCTAGCGGGAGTCCCCGAGCAGTACTTC	CASSILAGVPEQYF
NA	few	16	TRBJ1-1	TRBV6-1	TGTGCCAGCAGTGATGGGGAGGGTCGGTACGGCGCTGAAGCTTTCTTT	CASSDGEGRYGAEAFF
TRBD2	NA	17	TRBJ2-1	TRBV5-4	TGTGCCAGCAGCCCCCGGGAAGCGGGAGGCCCCTACAATGAGCAGTTCTTC	CASSPREAGGPYNEQFF
TRBD1	once	17	TRBJ1-3	TRBV5-6	TGTGCCAGCAGACTCCAAGGACAGGGAGTCTCTGGAAACACCATATATTTT	CASRLQGQGVSGNTIYF
NA	NA	16	TRBJ1-4	TRBV7-9	TGTGCCAGCAGCCCTTCAACAGGGTTTAGGGATGAAAAACTGTTTTTT	CASSPSTGFRDEKLFF
NA	NA	15	TRBJ2-7	TRBV10-3	TGTGCCATCAGTGAGTCGAGTAGGTTTCCGGGGGAGCAGTACTTC	CAISESSRFPGEQYF
TRBD2	NA	18	TRBJ2-3	TRBV4-1	TGCGCCAGCAGCCCGAGCCAGCTGACAAGCGGGAGATCAGATACGCAGTATTTT	CASSPSQLTSGRSDTQYF